This TCR beta chain derives from a study of cytomegalovirus exposure and HLA in healthy donors. Study in general: HLA-typed donors were the source of approximately 80 million unique TCRs, which an early data release held. Across some 400 genotyped donors, approximately 81% landed in the Caucasian-associated ancestry cluster. Findings and caveats of the study: Sequencing had likely introduced a cluster of highly shared sequence variants as an artifact. The study put 150 to 200 TCR beta chains on its list as cytomegalovirus-associated.

The PCR employed 60 Vbeta primers together with 13 Jbeta primers. Assay: immunoSEQ multiplex PCR; the TCRdb copy retains only in-frame clones and omits some. The sample has approximately 140,000 clones, around 76% seen once; the top ten hold over 2.5%. On this clone: What it binds is not known.

Germline CDR1 is SGHVS and CDR2 is FQNEAQ. The V segment lost 1 base and the J segment 3 bases; nucleotides outside the gene matches: 14. This CDR3 region has 18 residues. Sequences were obtained from PBMCs. This clonotype was sampled from a male donor in good health and CMV-seronegative. The chain has TRBV7-8 and TRBJ1-2; TRBD1 matches 7 bases. The CDR3 DNA reads TGTGCCAGCAGCTTAGTTACGAACAGGGGAAGGACGGACTATGGCTACACCTTC. Translation gives CASSLVTNRGRTDYGYTF.